Below are 15 T cell receptor beta chains sequenced from a single sample in a study of T cells after somatic rescue of genetic block (dated by TCRdb to between 2020 and 2021). Libraries were constructed by the immunoSEQ multiplex PCR assay. TCRdb stores this immuneACCESS table with in-frame sequences only. Part of the clones is absent; in the studies checked, under half of the shortfall reflects unresolved V genes, and no reason is known for the rest. Across this sample there are 110,000 or so clones, with 80% to 95% seen only once. The ten largest make up approximately 1.4% of the sample. Sequencing was done on a sample of peripheral blood mononuclear cells (PBMCs). The receptors shown here come from a woman aged 18 to 35.

The CDR3 sequence: CAMRQGATYEQYF. Here the CDR3 DNA reads TGTGCCATGAGACAGGGGGCAACCTACGAGCAGTACTTC. The chain joins TRBV10-3 to TRBJ2-7; 10 bases map to TRBD1. The CDR3 is made up of 13 amino acids. V was pared by 9 bases and J by 2 bases, with 4 bases of the junction left unmatched. Per germline, CDR1 ENHRY and CDR2 SYGVKD.

The chain carries TRBV10-1 and TRBJ1-2, with TRBD1 identical over 8 bases. Germline CDR1 is WNHNN and CDR2 is SYGVQD (reference sequence). The CDR3 runs 15 residues. Unmatched junction bases numbered 12, after V lost 4 bases and J lost 8 bases. CDR3 protein: CASSVRHRGLGGYTF. The CDR3 nucleotides read TGCGCCAGCAGTGTTCGCCACAGGGGGTTAGGGGGCTACACCTTC.

This chain uses TRBV12-1 with TRBJ2-7; TRBD2 reflects the table's D call only, with no check against the DNA. TRBV12-1 is recorded as a pseudogene. This CDR3 is 18 amino acids long. The CDR3 region has the DNA TGTGCCAGCAGCTTTGGGACTAGCGGGGGGGTCCTTACCTACGAGCAGTACTTC. It is translated as CASSFGTSGGVLTYEQYF.

The chain is built from TRBV29-1 and TRBJ1-1, with D uncertain. Germline CDR1 is SQVTM and CDR2 is ANQGSEA. CDR3 length: 12 residues. Trimming pared 5 bases from V and 1 base from J, leaving 8 bases between. CDR3 region: CSVRVGNTEAFF. CDR3 bases: TGCAGCGTTCGAGTGGGGAACACTGAAGCTTTCTTT.

The rearrangement joins TRBV19 to TRBJ2-3; D gene uncertain. V lost 1 base, J lost 5 bases, and 7 bases lay in between. The CDR3 runs 13 residues. Germline V CDR1 and CDR2: LNHDA, SQIVND (reference sequence). The DNA for the CDR3 is TGTGCCAGTAGTATAGCCAGGAGAGATACGCAGTATTTT. Its translation: CASSIARRDTQYF.

This chain connects TRBV13 to TRBJ1-2; no clear D. The V and J ends lost 3 bases and 0 bases respectively, with 5 bases between them. Germline V CDR1 and CDR2: PRHDT, FYEKMQ (reference sequence). This CDR3 has 13 residues. DNA of the CDR3: TGTGCCAGCAGCTTTACAGCTAACTATGGCTACACCTTC. It encodes CASSFTANYGYTF.

This sequence joins TRBV7-9 and TRBJ1-1, with 10 nucleotides matching TRBD1. The CDR3 is made up of 15 amino acids. The V gene end was trimmed by 1 base and the J gene end by 11 bases; junction bases not matched to a gene: 10. Germline V lookup: CDR1 SEHNR, CDR2 FQNEAQ (reference sequence). The CDR3: CASSLGDRGRDRAFF. The CDR3 DNA reads as TGTGCCAGCAGCTTAGGTGACAGGGGGCGAGATCGGGCTTTCTTT.

The DNA of the CDR3 is TGTGCCAGCGCGGGGGGGCGGCAAGAGACCCAGTACTTC. Translated, it gives CASAGGRQETQYF. The chain is built from TRBV5-4 and TRBJ2-5; the match to TRBD2 covers 9 bases. V lost 7 bases, J lost 2 bases, and 3 bases stayed unmatched. Germline V gene sequence: CDR1 SGHNT, CDR2 YYREEE (reference sequence). This CDR3 has 13 residues.

The V gene is TRBV7-9, the J gene TRBJ1-1; D is unclear. Germline CDR1 reads SEHNR; CDR2 reads FQNEAQ (reference sequence). V lost 4 bases, J lost 4 bases, and 10 bases lay in between. This CDR3 comprises 13 residues. The CDR3 nucleotides are TGTGCCAGCAGCTCGGCAGCCGTCACTGAAGCTTTCTTT. It translates to CASSSAAVTEAFF.

The chain carries TRBV6-8 and TRBJ1-6; D is ambiguous. Germline V CDR1 and CDR2: MNHGY, SAAAGT. Trimming cost V 0 bases and J 8 bases, with 14 bases left between them. This CDR3 region has 16 residues. CDR3 sequence reads: CASSYSPVRFYSPLHF. CDR3 DNA sequence: TGTGCCAGCAGTTACTCCCCGGTACGTTTTTATTCACCCCTCCACTTT.

The chain couples TRBV19 to TRBJ1-5, with D possibly matching TRBD1 (5 bases). Trimming removed 5 bases at V and 2 bases at J, with 10 bases between. Germline V gene data show CDR1 as LNHDA and CDR2 as SQIVND (reference sequence). The CDR3 contains 14 residues. This CDR3 is CASSFWDGNQPQHF. CDR3 coding DNA: TGTGCCAGTAGTTTCTGGGACGGCAATCAGCCCCAGCATTTT.

The rearrangement joins TRBV6-6 to TRBJ1-4, with D perhaps matching TRBD1 (5 bases). Germline loops: CDR1 MNHNY, CDR2 SVGAGI (reference sequence). CDR3 length equals 13 residues. The V and J ends lost 2 bases and 7 bases respectively, with 8 bases between them. CDR3 nucleotides: TGTGCCAGCAGTTACGTCAGGGTTGAAAAACTGTTTTTT. Its translation is CASSYVRVEKLFF.

The rearrangement links TRBV2 to TRBJ1-5; D might be TRBD1 (5 bases). The CDR3 extends over 14 amino acids. V was cut by 6 bases and J by 0 bases, with 9 bases left in between. Germline V gives CDR1 SNHLY, CDR2 FYNNEI. The CDR3 is CASSQGNSNQPQHF. The CDR3 DNA is TGTGCCAGCAGCCAGGGTAATAGCAATCAGCCCCAGCATTTT. The variable domain in full, with the rest retrieved from reference TRBV2 and TRBJ1-5, is EPEVTQTPSHQVTQMGQEVILRCVPISNHLYFYWYRQILGQKVEFLVSFYNNEISEKSEIFDDQFSVERPDGSNFTLKIRSTKLEDSAMYFCASSQGNSNQPQHFGDGTRLSIL.

This clone was counted once. The chain recombines TRBV6-5 with TRBJ1-6, with D tentatively TRBD1 (5 bases). This CDR3 has 13 residues. Trimming took 2 bases from V and 6 from J, leaving 5 bases between them. Germline CDR1 is MNHEY and CDR2 is SVGAGI. DNA of the CDR3: TGTGCCAGCAGTTACGACAGTAATTCACCCCTCCACTTT. Translation: CASSYDSNSPLHF.

The J gene is TRBJ2-1, the V gene TRBV30; 10 nucleotides align to TRBD2. In germline, CDR1 is GTSNPN, CDR2 SVGIG (reference sequence). Germline trimming cut 1 base from V and 8 bases from J; bases unmatched to any gene: 11. The CDR3 covers 16 residues. The CDR3 spells CAWSAPTKRGGYEQFF. Here the CDR3 DNA reads TGTGCCTGGAGTGCTCCCACTAAGCGGGGGGGGTATGAGCAGTTCTTC.